This TCR beta chain comes out of a study of blood T cell repertoires in COVID-19. Study information: Acute and convalescent COVID-19 samples came from the United States, Italy and Spain.

The CDR3 covers 14 residues. Trimming took 3 bases from V and 5 from J; bases not matched to a gene: 4. The germline gives CDR1 KGHSH, CDR2 LQKENI. Generated by immunoSEQ multiplex PCR, the TCRdb table keeps only in-frame clones and is missing some. The sample comprises under 350,000 clones, 90% of which are singletons, and about 2.4% rests with the top ten. Residents of under 25 US areas, aged roughly 18 to 89 years, made up the participants. This sequence originates from a man aged 60 to 75 who had recovered from COVID-19. The sample was PBMCs or T cells enriched from blood (not recorded which). The rearrangement uses TRBV18 and TRBJ2-7; 10 bases are shared with TRBD1. CDR3 residues: CASSPTTGGDEQYF. As DNA, the CDR3 is TGTGCCAGCTCACCGACGACAGGGGGCGACGAGCAGTACTTC.